The 11 T cell receptor beta chains below all came from one sample that was sequenced in a study of shared clonotypes between healthy human individuals (dated by TCRdb to the early 2020s). For the CD8 naive samples, CD45RO-negative cells were positively selected for CCR7, yielding a CD45RA+CCR7+ population from which TemRA cells were excluded. Library preparation employed the immunoSEQ multiplex PCR assay. TCRdb retrieved this table from immuneACCESS and kept in-frame rearrangements only. Not all clones are present; in checked studies, unresolved V genes account for under half, and no reason is known for the remainder. The sample yields about 2 million clones; over 85% were counted once. Less than 1.5% of the sample lies in the top ten. Sequencing was performed on naive CD8+ T cells sorted from blood. The cell subset or site tag for this specimen amounts to: CD45RA+CCR7+. Receptors originate from a man between 18 and 29 years old in good health.

The chain employs TRBV6-5 and TRBJ1-1; D remains unclear. V was shortened by 2 bases and J by 1 base, with 11 bases between the two germline ends. The CDR3 has 15 residues. In germline, CDR1 is MNHEY, CDR2 SVGAGI. The CDR3 reads CASSYGLGENTEAFF. The CDR3 DNA is TGTGCCAGCAGTTACGGTCTCGGAGAGAACACTGAAGCTTTCTTT.

J is TRBJ1-4 and V is TRBV28; D is undetermined. Germline V gives CDR1 MDHEN, CDR2 SYDVKM. Trimming cost V 2 bases and J 4 bases, with 11 bases left between them. The CDR3 runs 15 residues. This chain's CDR3 is CASSLNRAVNEKLFF. The CDR3 coding sequence is TGTGCCAGCAGTTTAAACCGCGCCGTTAATGAAAAACTGTTTTTT.

The rearrangement uses TRBV11-2 and TRBJ2-5; the D is unclear. V gave up 1 base and J gave up 5 bases, with 11 bases separating them. Germline V CDR1 and CDR2: SGHAT, FQNNGV. This CDR3 is 14 amino acids long. CDR3 amino acids: CASSLVVALETQYF. The CDR3 DNA reads as TGTGCCAGCAGCTTAGTAGTAGCTCTGGAGACCCAGTACTTC.

The chain is built from TRBV7-3 and TRBJ2-6, with D possibly matching TRBD1 (5 bases). Germline values: CDR1 SGHTA, CDR2 FQGTGA. The germline V and J ends were trimmed by 4 bases and 2 bases, with 12 bases remaining between them. The CDR3 has 16 residues. The CDR3 DNA sequence: TGTGCCAGCAGCTATTCCGTAGGGGCTGGGGCCAACGTCCTGACTTTC. This sequence encodes CASSYSVGAGANVLTF.

J is TRBJ2-7 and V is TRBV27, with 10 bases that match TRBD1. The CDR3 is 15 amino acids. The V gene's germline CDR1 is MNHEY and CDR2 SMNVEV (reference sequence). After removal of 3 bases from V and 7 bases from J, the junction contained 9 bases not matched to a gene. In DNA form, the CDR3 reads TGTGCCAGCAGTTTTGTGGGGACAGGGGTAAGGGAGCAGTACTTC. This sequence encodes CASSFVGTGVREQYF.

The rearrangement uses TRBV5-6 and TRBJ2-7; 11 nucleotides agree with TRBD1. The junction had 4 bases not matched to a gene; V was cut back by 2 bases and J by 0 bases. The CDR3 covers 16 residues. Germline V gives CDR1 SGHDT, CDR2 YYEEEE. CDR3: CASSFWTGGPSYEQYF. CDR3 nucleotide sequence: TGTGCCAGCAGCTTTTGGACAGGGGGCCCCTCCTACGAGCAGTACTTC.

The chain combines TRBV29-1 with TRBJ2-5; 9 bases map to TRBD1. The CDR3 consists of 14 residues. CDR1 SQVTM and CDR2 ANQGSEA come from the germline V gene. V was pared by 4 bases and J by 5 bases, with 8 bases of the junction left unmatched. DNA of the CDR3: TGCAGCGTTGTGGGGGCGGGACAGGGCGAGACCCAGTACTTC. It codes for CSVVGAGQGETQYF.

This clone is a singleton in its sample. This chain uses TRBV30 with TRBJ2-3; tentative D call: TRBD1 (5 bases). The CDR3 runs to 15 residues. Germline CDR1 is GTSNPN and CDR2 is SVGIG (reference sequence). V gave up 0 bases and J gave up 2 bases, with 12 bases separating them. The CDR3 DNA reads TGTGCCTGGAGTGTGAGACAGCGAGTCACAGATACGCAGTATTTT. Translation gives CAWSVRQRVTDTQYF.

This chain links TRBV29-1 with TRBJ1-1, with D uncertain. There are 16 residues in the CDR3. Germline CDR1 reads SQVTM; CDR2 reads ANQGSEA. V dropped 4 bases and J dropped 2 bases, with 20 bases sitting between them. The CDR3 is CSVVVMGRFENTEAFF. CDR3 DNA sequence: TGCAGCGTTGTAGTCATGGGCAGATTTGAAAACACTGAAGCTTTCTTT.

This chain links TRBV5-1 with TRBJ2-7; 9 nucleotides line up with TRBD1. CDR1 and CDR2 from the germline V gene are SGHRS and YFSETQ. CDR3 length: 16 amino acids. V lost 7 bases, J lost 2 bases, and 13 bases stayed unmatched. The DNA for the CDR3 is TGCGCCAGCGCGCCCAGGACAGGGGACTTTACCTACGAGCAGTACTTC. Encoded protein: CASAPRTGDFTYEQYF.

The J gene is TRBJ2-1, the V gene TRBV4-3, with TRBD2 as a possible D gene (6 bases). Germline CDR1 is LGHNA and CDR2 is YSLEER. The CDR3 length is 16 residues. The V end was cut by 3 bases, the J end by 4 bases, with 16 bases between. The CDR3 here is CASSQYTGTRYNEQFF. The CDR3 DNA reads TGCGCCAGCAGCCAGTATACCGGGACTCGTTACAATGAGCAGTTCTTC.